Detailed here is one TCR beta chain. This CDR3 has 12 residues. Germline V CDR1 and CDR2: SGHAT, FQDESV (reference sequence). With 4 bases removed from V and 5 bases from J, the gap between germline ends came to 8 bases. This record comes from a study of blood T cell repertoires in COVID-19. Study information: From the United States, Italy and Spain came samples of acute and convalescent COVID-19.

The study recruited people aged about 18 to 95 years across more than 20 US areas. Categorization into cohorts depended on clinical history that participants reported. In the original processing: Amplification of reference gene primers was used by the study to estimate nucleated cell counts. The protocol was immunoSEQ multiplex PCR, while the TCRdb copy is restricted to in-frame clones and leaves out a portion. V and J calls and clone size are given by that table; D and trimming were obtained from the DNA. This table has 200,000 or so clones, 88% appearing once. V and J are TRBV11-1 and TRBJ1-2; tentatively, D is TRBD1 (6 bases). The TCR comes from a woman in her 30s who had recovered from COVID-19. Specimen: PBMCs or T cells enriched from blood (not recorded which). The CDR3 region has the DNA TGTGCCAGCAGCTCCACAGGGTATGGCTACACCTTC. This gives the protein CASSSTGYGYTF.